These 14 T cell receptor beta chains share one sample of origin, sequenced in a study of blood T cell repertoires in COVID-19. The table came from immunoSEQ multiplex PCR; TCRdb's copy has only in-frame clones and leaves some out. The repertoire consists of about 350,000 clones, with roughly 86% occurring once and the leading ten covering approximately 1%. The sequencing sample was made of PBMCs or T cells enriched from blood (not recorded which). Receptors were obtained from a woman under 40 who had been exposed to COVID-19.

This clone was detected a few times. The chain uses TRBV18 and TRBJ2-2; 8 bases are shared with TRBD1. Germline V gene data show CDR1 as KGHSH and CDR2 as LQKENI. The CDR3 is 20 amino acids. The J segment lost 5 bases and the V segment lost 2 bases, leaving 19 bases of the junction unmatched. CDR3 sequence (DNA): TGTGCCAGCTCACCATCGGTAGTCGGCTTGGCAGGGGGCATGACCGGGGAGCTGTTTTTT. This translates into CASSPSVVGLAGGMTGELFF.

The CDR3: CASSWAGTGELAGALYEQYF. The CDR3 DNA is TGTGCCAGCAGCTGGGCCGGGACAGGGGAACTAGCGGGAGCTTTGTACGAGCAGTACTTC. The rearrangement uses TRBV28 and TRBJ2-7; the D gene is possibly TRBD2 (11 bases). Germline V gene lookup returns CDR1 MDHEN and CDR2 SYDVKM. V lost 6 bases and J lost 4, with 34 bases in between. This CDR3 has 20 residues.

This chain connects TRBV4-2 to TRBJ2-2; 7 bases match TRBD2. CDR1 and CDR2 (germline): LGHNA, YNFKEQ. The V segment lost 1 base and the J segment 3 bases; nucleotides outside the gene matches: 8. This CDR3 has 17 residues. The CDR3 coding sequence is TGTGCCAGCAGCCAAGCCCCCCCTAGCGGATACACCGGGGAGCTGTTTTTT. This codes for CASSQAPPSGYTGELFF.

This chain uses TRBV13 with TRBJ2-3; the D gene is possibly TRBD2 (6 bases). CDR1 PRHDT and CDR2 FYEKMQ come from the germline V gene (reference sequence). V lost 4 bases and J 2 bases, leaving 13 bases between the germline ends. The CDR3 runs to 15 residues. The CDR3 reads CASSSPGLLTDTQYF. Here the CDR3 DNA reads TGTGCCAGCAGCTCACCGGGACTGCTCACAGATACGCAGTATTTT.

The genes are TRBV18 and TRBJ2-4; no reliable D call. This CDR3 has 14 amino acids. Trimming took off 6 bases at V and 1 base at J, with 10 bases between the two ends. Looked up from germline, CDR1 is KGHSH and CDR2 is LQKENI. The CDR3 sequence: CASSLSRAKNIQYF. CDR3 nucleotides: TGTGCCAGCTCCCTCAGCAGGGCCAAAAACATTCAGTACTTC.

V gene TRBV25-1 combines with J gene TRBJ2-5; D not resolved. The CDR3 contains 14 residues. The V end lost 2 bases, the J end lost 3 bases, and 10 bases lay between the germline ends. Germline V gene data show CDR1 as MGHDK and CDR2 as SYGVNS. CDR3 loop: CASSERRLKETQYF. DNA of the CDR3: TGTGCCAGCAGTGAACGGCGACTCAAAGAGACCCAGTACTTC.

This clone was seen more than once but under ten times. The V gene is TRBV7-9, the J gene TRBJ2-7; D possibly corresponds to TRBD2 (5 bases). The V gene lost 2 bases and the J gene lost 3 bases, with 11 bases spanning the gap. Germline values: CDR1 SEHNR, CDR2 FQNEAQ (reference sequence). CDR3 length: 14 residues. The CDR3 is CASSLSRGYYEQYF. CDR3 DNA sequence: TGTGCCAGCAGCTTAAGTCGAGGGTACTACGAGCAGTACTTC.

The J gene is TRBJ2-7, the V gene TRBV19; 8 bases align to TRBD2. This CDR3 is 14 amino acids long. With 8 bases clipped from V and 1 base from J, the junction kept 7 bases outside the gene matches. In germline, CDR1 is LNHDA, CDR2 SQIVND (reference sequence). CDR3 loop: CASGRLATSYEQYF. DNA of the CDR3: TGTGCCAGTGGCCGACTAGCGACGTCCTACGAGCAGTACTTC.

This clone is a singleton in its sample. This rearrangement joins TRBV5-1 to TRBJ2-3; TRBD2 aligns across 11 bases. The CDR3 is 15 amino acids. The J segment lost 1 base and the V segment lost 4 bases, leaving 2 bases of the junction unmatched. Germline V gene sequence: CDR1 SGHRS, CDR2 YFSETQ. The CDR3 here is CASSVLAGGTDTQYF. The CDR3 nucleotides are TGCGCCAGCAGCGTACTAGCGGGGGGCACAGATACGCAGTATTTT.

This rearrangement joins TRBV19 to TRBJ1-2; D is uncertain. The ends were cut back, 6 bases at V and 8 bases at J, with 16 bases in the middle. This CDR3 has 13 amino acids. Germline CDR1 and CDR2: LNHDA and SQIVND (reference sequence). The CDR3, as DNA: TGTGCCAGTAGCGCTAATCTCGGAGGGGGCTACACCTTC. Protein: CASSANLGGGYTF.

The gene calls are TRBV27 and TRBJ2-2; tentatively, D is TRBD2 (6 bases). CDR1 is MNHEY, CDR2 SMNVEV, per germline (reference sequence). This CDR3 has 16 amino acids. V lost 5 bases, J lost 2 bases, and 15 bases lay in between. CDR3 nucleotide sequence: TGTGCCAGCAGTCGGCCCAGCGGGCATAACACCGGGGAGCTGTTTTTT. It is translated as CASSRPSGHNTGELFF.

The table lists this clone with a count of one. The chain uses TRBV11-2 and TRBJ2-7; the D gene is possibly TRBD1 (5 bases). The V end was cut by 5 bases, the J end by 0 bases, with 11 bases between. Germline assignment: CDR1 SGHAT and CDR2 FQNNGV. This CDR3 is 14 amino acids long. The CDR3: CASSERQSSYEQYF. DNA of the CDR3: TGTGCCAGCAGCGAACGACAGAGCTCCTACGAGCAGTACTTC.

The chain combines TRBV19 with TRBJ1-4, with 12 bases matching TRBD1. V gave up 7 bases and J gave up 12 bases; unmatched junction bases: 6. In germline, CDR1 is LNHDA, CDR2 SQIVND (reference sequence). This CDR3 region has 13 residues. This CDR3 is CASNRDRGRELFF. For the CDR3, the DNA is TGTGCCAGTAACCGGGACAGGGGGCGAGAACTGTTTTTT.

The gene calls are TRBV6-4 and TRBJ2-2; 11 positions match TRBD2. This CDR3 region has 15 residues. Trimming removed 8 bases from V and 3 bases from J; junction bases left unmatched: 5. Germline CDR1 is MRHNA and CDR2 is SNTAGT. The CDR3 region is CASRTSGRHTGELFF. The DNA of the CDR3 is TGTGCCAGCCGAACTAGCGGGAGACACACCGGGGAGCTGTTTTTT.